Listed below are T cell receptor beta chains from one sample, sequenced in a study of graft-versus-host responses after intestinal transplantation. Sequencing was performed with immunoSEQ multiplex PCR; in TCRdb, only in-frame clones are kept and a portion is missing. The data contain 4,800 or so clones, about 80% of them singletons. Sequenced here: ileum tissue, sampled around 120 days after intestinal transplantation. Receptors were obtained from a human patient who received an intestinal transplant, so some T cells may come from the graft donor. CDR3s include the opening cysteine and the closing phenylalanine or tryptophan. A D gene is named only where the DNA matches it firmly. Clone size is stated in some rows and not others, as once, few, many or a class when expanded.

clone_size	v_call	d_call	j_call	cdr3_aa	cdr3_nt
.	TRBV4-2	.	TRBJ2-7	CASSQDLFAQGRSYEQYF	TGTGCCAGCAGCCAAGATCTTTTCGCCCAGGGGCGGTCCTACGAGCAGTACTTC
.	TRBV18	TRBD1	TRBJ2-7	CASSPYRGMRWEQYF	TGTGCCAGCTCGCCGTACAGGGGAATGAGGTGGGAGCAGTACTTC
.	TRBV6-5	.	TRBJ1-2	CASSYVAVGGYTF	TGTGCCAGCAGTTACGTAGCAGTTGGGGGCTACACCTTC
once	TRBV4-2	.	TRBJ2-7	CASSQHYGEGEQYF	TGTGCCAGCAGCCAGCACTACGGAGAGGGAGAGCAGTACTTC
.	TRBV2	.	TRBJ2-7	CASSEGRQHEQYF	TGTGCCAGCAGTGAGGGTAGACAACACGAGCAGTACTTC
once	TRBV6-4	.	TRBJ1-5	CAAWGQASNQPQHF	TGTGCCGCATGGGGGCAGGCCAGCAATCAGCCCCAGCATTTT
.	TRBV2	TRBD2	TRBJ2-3	CASRLAGNTDTQYF	TGTGCCAGCAGACTAGCGGGAAACACAGATACGCAGTATTTT
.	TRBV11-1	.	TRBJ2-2	CASSLLATNTGELFF	TGTGCCAGCAGCCTTTTAGCGACGAACACCGGGGAGCTGTTTTTT
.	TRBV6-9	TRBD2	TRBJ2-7	CAIAGINSYEQYF	TGTGCGATAGCGGGGATAAACTCCTACGAGCAGTACTTC
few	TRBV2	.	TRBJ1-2	CASSEAEGQGGYTF	TGTGCCAGCAGTGAAGCAGAAGGCCAGGGGGGCTACACCTTC
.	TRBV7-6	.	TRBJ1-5	CASSLELRGTDNQPQHF	TGTGCCAGCAGCTTAGAGCTACGGGGTACAGACAATCAGCCCCAGCATTTT
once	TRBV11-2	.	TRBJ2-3	CASSFPPLGTDTQYF	TGTGCCAGCAGCTTTCCACCGCTCGGCACAGATACGCAGTATTTT
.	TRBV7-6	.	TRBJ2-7	CASSLEAQSSYEQYF	TGTGCCAGCAGCTTAGAGGCACAGAGCTCCTACGAGCAGTACTTC
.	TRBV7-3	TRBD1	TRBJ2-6	CASSLKGQGATGANVLTF	TGTGCCAGCAGCTTAAAGGGGCAGGGGGCAACTGGGGCCAACGTCCTGACTTTC
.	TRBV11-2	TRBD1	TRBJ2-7	CASSLGQGTYEQYF	TGTGCCAGCAGCTTGGGACAGGGTACCTACGAGCAGTACTTC
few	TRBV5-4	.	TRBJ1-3	CASSQGRAGNTIYF	TGTGCCAGCAGCCAGGGGAGGGCAGGAAACACCATATATTTT
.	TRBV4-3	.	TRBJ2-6	CASSQSGASGANVLTF	TGCGCTAGCAGCCAGTCGGGAGCTTCTGGGGCCAACGTCCTGACTTTC
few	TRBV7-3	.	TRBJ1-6	CASRAVQPLHF	TGTGCCAGCAGAGCAGTTCAACCCCTCCACTTT
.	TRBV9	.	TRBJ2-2	CASSVNRLAINTGELFF	TGTGCCAGCAGCGTAAATAGGCTAGCGATTAACACCGGGGAGCTGTTTTTT
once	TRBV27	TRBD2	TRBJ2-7	CASSFGTSGPYEQYF	TGTGCCAGCAGTTTTGGCACTAGCGGACCCTACGAGCAGTACTTC
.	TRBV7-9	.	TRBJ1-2	CASSPGLGGRVNGYTF	TGTGCCAGCAGCCCTGGGTTGGGGGGGCGTGTCAATGGCTACACCTTC
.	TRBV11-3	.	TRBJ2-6	CASSSQRVSTKSGQRPDF	TGTGCCAGCAGCTCACAGCGCGTCTCGACAAAGTCGGGCCAACGTCCTGATTTC
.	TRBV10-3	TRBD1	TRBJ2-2	CAISAYGTGGDTGELFF	TGTGCCATCAGTGCATACGGGACAGGGGGAGACACCGGGGAGCTGTTTTTT
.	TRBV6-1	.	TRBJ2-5	CASSDITSQETQYF	TGTGCCAGCAGTGATATCACGTCCCAAGAGACCCAGTACTTC
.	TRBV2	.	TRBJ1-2	CASSGTGNYGYTF	TGTGCCAGCAGTGGAACAGGGAACTATGGCTACACCTTC
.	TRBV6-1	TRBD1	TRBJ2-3	CASSEGGQGGDTQYF	TGTGCCAGCAGTGAAGGGGGACAGGGGGGTGATACGCAGTATTTT
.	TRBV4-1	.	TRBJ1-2	CASSPLPDSNYGYTF	TGCGCCAGCAGCCCACTTCCGGACAGTAACTATGGCTACACCTTC
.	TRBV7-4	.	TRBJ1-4	CASSSRTRGREKLFF	TGTGCCAGCAGCTCCAGGACAAGGGGGAGAGAAAAACTGTTTTTT
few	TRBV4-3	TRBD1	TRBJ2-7	CASSRGQGQYEQYF	TGCGCCAGCAGCCGCGGACAGGGGCAGTACGAGCAGTACTTC
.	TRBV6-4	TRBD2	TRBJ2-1	CASSAHSGSGNNEQFF	TGTGCCAGCAGTGCCCATAGCGGGAGTGGCAACAATGAGCAGTTCTTC
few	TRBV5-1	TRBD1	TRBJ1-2	CASSPGQDGNGYTF	TGCGCCAGCAGCCCCGGACAGGACGGCAATGGCTACACCTTC
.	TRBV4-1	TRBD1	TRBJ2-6	CASSPGTASGANVLTF	TGCGCCAGCAGCCCCGGGACAGCCTCTGGGGCCAACGTCCTGACTTTC